Below are 5 T cell receptor beta chains sequenced from a single sample in a study of human T cells and chemical hapten exposure. Time point in this sample: patch test 3, about 24 weeks after DPC sensitization. Sample treatment: therapeutic diphenylcyclopropenone sensitization with weekly scalp DPC. MiXCR was run by TCRdb on the RACE reads, yielding one entry per CDR3 protein. The data contain 99,000 or so distinct CDR3 sequences, less than 35% of them singletons. Material: whole blood, obtained in connection with sensitization to the hapten diphenylcyclopropenone (DPC). All receptors come from a man in his forties with alopecia areata. Some clones in this sample may be carry-over from other donors' samples.

This clonotype was seen only a few times. This rearrangement joins TRBV28 to TRBJ1-2; D gene ambiguous. V gave up 6 bases and J gave up 1 base, with 21 bases separating them. Germline values: CDR1 MDHEN, CDR2 SYDVKM. This CDR3 has 17 residues. The CDR3 DNA follows: TGTGCCAGCAGCCCCGAGAGGCCAGCGAAGCGTAACTATGGCTACACCTTC. Residues: CASSPERPAKRNYGYTF.

The rearrangement links TRBV27 to TRBJ2-6, with TRBD1 matching 7 bases. The junction had 5 bases not matched to a gene; V was cut back by 1 base and J by 2 bases. The CDR3 has 17 residues. The germline gives CDR1 MNHEY, CDR2 SMNVEV (reference sequence). The CDR3 bases are TGTGCCAGCAGTTTATGGACAGGTGTGCCTGGGGCCAACGTCCTGACTTTC. Residues: CASSLWTGVPGANVLTF.

The gene calls are TRBV12-2 and TRBJ2-7; no DNA check was done on the table's D call, TRBD2. TRBV12-2 is shown as a pseudogene. The CDR3 is 20 residues long. The chain's CDR3 is CASRLEDLLAGGKGLYEQYV. CDR3 bases: TGTGCAAGTCGCTTAGAGGATTTACTAGCGGGAGGTAAAGGTCTCTACGAGCAGTACGTC.

This clonotype has a handful of counts. The chain couples TRBV11-2 to TRBJ2-3; 8 bases line up with TRBD2. Germline-derived CDR1 and CDR2 are SGHAT and FQNNGV. The CDR3 extends over 17 amino acids. Germline trimming cut 7 bases from V and 1 base from J; bases unmatched to any gene: 13. CDR3 sequence reads: CASTAALAGPRTDTQYF. CDR3 sequence (DNA): TGTGCCAGCACCGCGGCATTAGCGGGACCCCGCACAGATACGCAGTATTTT.

This clonotype has only a few counts. CDR3 loop: CASIGSAKNIQYF. In DNA form, the CDR3 reads TGTGCCAGCATAGGGTCGGCCAAAAACATTCAGTACTTC. The rearrangement uses TRBV6-5 and TRBJ2-4, with D unclear. The V and J ends lost 7 bases and 1 base respectively, with 8 bases between them. Germline CDR1 and CDR2: MNHEY and SVGAGI. CDR3 length: 13 residues.